This TCR beta chain was observed in a study of T cells after yellow fever vaccination. Study context: Preparation of the low-cell-number fractions used SMART-Seq v4 Ultra Low Input. Study-level results: There was a possibility that FACS-sorted repertoires contained abundant clonotypes contaminating from the bulk population.

By 5'RACE template switching, TCR cDNA was produced, with a universal primer site and UMIs added in the process. Each CDR3 protein is one row after TCRdb ran MiXCR on the 5' RACE reads. This table holds more than 450,000 distinct CDR3 sequences, 21% found once. There are 16 residues in the CDR3. V was trimmed by 0 bases and J by 2 bases, leaving 12 bases between them. In the case of this clonotype: Its antigen remains unidentified.

The V gene is TRBV23-1, the J gene TRBJ2-3; D is possibly TRBD1 (5 bases). TRBV23-1 is reported as an ORF; its role is uncertain. The clonotype comes from a man aged 18 to 30 who received the YFV17D yellow fever vaccine. The source was PBMCs, collected about 21 days after the first yellow fever vaccination. Written as DNA, the CDR3 is TGCGCCAGCAGTCAATCGGCAGGGTCACCCACAGATACGCAGTATTTT. Protein sequence: CASSQSAGSPTDTQYF.